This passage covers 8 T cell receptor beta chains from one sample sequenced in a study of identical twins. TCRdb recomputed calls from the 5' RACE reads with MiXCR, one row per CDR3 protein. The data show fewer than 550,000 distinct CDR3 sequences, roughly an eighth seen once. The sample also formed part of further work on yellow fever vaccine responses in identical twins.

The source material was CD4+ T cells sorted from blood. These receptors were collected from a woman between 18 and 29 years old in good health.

In nucleotides, the CDR3 is TGTGCCAGCAGTGGACAGCTTGCCTACGAGCAGTACTTC. Its translation is CASSGQLAYEQYF. The J gene is TRBJ2-7, the V gene TRBV28, with a tentative D call TRBD1 (6 bases). Germline CDR1 reads MDHEN; CDR2 reads SYDVKM. Trimming left V 5 bases short and J 2 bases short, with 10 bases between. This CDR3 spans 13 amino acids.

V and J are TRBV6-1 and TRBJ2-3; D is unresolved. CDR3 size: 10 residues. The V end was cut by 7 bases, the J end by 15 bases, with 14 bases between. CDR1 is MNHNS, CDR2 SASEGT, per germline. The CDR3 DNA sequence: TGTGCCAGCACCCGAAACGGCTGTTATTTT. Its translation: CASTRNGCYF.

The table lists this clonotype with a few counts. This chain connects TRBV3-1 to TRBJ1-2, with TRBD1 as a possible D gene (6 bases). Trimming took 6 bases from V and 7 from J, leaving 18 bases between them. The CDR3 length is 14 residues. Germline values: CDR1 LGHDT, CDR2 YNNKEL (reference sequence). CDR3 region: CASSPTGGAGGYTF. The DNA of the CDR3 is TGTGCCAGCAGTCCCACTGGGGGGGCAGGTGGCTACACCTTC. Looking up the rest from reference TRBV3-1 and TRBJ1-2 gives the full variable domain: DTAVSQTPKYLVTQMGNDKSIKCEQNLGHDTMYWYKQDSKKFLKIMFSYNNKELIINETVPNRFSPKSPDKAHLNLHINSLELGDSAVYFCASSPTGGAGGYTFGSGTRLTVV.

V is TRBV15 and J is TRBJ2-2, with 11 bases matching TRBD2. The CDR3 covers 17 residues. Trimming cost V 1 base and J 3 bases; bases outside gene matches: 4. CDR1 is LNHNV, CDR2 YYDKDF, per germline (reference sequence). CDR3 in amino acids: CATSRAGTSGHTGELFF. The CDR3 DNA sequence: TGTGCCACCAGCAGAGCCGGGACTAGCGGACACACCGGGGAGCTGTTTTTT.

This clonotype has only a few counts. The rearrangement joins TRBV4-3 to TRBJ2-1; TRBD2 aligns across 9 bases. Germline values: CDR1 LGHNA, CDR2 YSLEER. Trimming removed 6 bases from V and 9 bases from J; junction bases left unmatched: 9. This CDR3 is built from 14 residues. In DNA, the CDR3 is TGCGCCAGCAGTGTTCAGCGGGAGGCGGGTGAGCAGTTCTTC. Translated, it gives CASSVQREAGEQFF.

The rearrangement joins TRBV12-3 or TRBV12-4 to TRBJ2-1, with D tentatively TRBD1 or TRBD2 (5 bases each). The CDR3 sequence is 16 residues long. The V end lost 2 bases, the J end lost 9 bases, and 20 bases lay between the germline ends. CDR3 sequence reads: CASSLMTPHGAGEQFF. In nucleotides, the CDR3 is TGTGCCAGCAGTTTAATGACGCCTCACGGGGCCGGTGAGCAGTTCTTC.

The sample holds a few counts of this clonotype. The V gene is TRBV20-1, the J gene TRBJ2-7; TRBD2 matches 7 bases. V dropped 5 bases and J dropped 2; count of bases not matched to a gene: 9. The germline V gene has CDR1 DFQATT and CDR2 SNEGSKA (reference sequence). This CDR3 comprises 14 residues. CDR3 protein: CSAPQRTSPYEQYF. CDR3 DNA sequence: TGCAGTGCTCCTCAAAGGACTAGTCCCTACGAGCAGTACTTC.

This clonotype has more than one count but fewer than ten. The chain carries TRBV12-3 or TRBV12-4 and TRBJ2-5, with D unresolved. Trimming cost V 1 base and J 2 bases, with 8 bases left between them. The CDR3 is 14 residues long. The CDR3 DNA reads TGTGCCAGCAGTTTAGGACGGGCTCAAGAGACCCAGTACTTC. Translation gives CASSLGRAQETQYF.